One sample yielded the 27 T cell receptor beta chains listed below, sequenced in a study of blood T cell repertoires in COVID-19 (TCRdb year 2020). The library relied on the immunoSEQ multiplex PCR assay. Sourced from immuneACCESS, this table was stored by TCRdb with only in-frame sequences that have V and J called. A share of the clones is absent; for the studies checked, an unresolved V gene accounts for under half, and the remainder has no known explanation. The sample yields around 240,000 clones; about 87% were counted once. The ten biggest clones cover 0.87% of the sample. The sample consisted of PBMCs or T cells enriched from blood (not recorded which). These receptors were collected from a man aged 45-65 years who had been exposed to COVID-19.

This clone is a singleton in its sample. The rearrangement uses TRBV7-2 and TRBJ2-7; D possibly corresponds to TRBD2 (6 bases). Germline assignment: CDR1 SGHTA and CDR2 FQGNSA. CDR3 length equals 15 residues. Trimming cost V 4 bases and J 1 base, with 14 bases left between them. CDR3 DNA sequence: TGTGCCAGCAGCTCGGGAGCCCGGGGTTCCTACGAGCAGTACTTC. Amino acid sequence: CASSSGARGSYEQYF. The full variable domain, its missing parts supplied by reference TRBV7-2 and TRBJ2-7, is GAGVSQSPSNKVTEKGKDVELRCDPISGHTALYWYRQSLGQGLEFLIYFQGNSAPDKSGLPSDRFSAERTGGSVSTLTIQRTQQEDSAVYLCASSSGARGSYEQYFGPGTRLTVT.

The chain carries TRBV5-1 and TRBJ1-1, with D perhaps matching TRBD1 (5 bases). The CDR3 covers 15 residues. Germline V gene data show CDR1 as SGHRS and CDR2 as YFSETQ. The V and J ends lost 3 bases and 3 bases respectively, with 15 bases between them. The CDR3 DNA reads TGCGCCAGCAGCTCTCCGTCACAAGGGGACACTGAAGCTTTCTTT. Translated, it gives CASSSPSQGDTEAFF.

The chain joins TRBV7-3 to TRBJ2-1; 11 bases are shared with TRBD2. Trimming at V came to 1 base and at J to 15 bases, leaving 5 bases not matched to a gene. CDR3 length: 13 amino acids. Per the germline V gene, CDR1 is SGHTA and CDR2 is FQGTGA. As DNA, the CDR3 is TGTGCCAGCAGCTTAATAGCGGGGGGGCACTGGTTCTTC. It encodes CASSLIAGGHWFF.

Here the CDR3 DNA reads TGTGCCAGCAGTTTAAGCGGGGGTTGGGGTGAAAAACTGTTTTTT. Its protein is CASSLSGGWGEKLFF. The gene calls are TRBV27 and TRBJ1-4; D might be TRBD1 (5 bases). V lost 2 bases to trimming and J lost 7 bases, with 14 bases between them. Germline V CDR1 and CDR2: MNHEY, SMNVEV (reference sequence). There are 15 residues in the CDR3.

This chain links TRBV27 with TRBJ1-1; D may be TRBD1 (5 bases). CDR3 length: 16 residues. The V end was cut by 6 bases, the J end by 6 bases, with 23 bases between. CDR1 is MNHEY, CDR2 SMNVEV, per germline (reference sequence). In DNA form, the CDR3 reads TGTGCCAGCAGCCCCAGACAGATTTCAGGGTCTCCTGAAGCTTTCTTT. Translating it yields CASSPRQISGSPEAFF.

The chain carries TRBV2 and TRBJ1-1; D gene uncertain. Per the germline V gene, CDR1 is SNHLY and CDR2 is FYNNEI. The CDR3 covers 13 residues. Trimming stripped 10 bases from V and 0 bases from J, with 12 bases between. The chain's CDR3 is CATIGEVNTEAFF. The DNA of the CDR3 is TGTGCCACCATCGGGGAGGTGAACACTGAAGCTTTCTTT.

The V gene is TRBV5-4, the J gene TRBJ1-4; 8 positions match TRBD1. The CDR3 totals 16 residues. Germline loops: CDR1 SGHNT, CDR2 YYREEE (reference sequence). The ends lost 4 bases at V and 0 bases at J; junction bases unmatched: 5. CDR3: CASSVTGGATNEKLFF. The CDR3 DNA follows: TGTGCCAGCAGCGTAACAGGGGGAGCAACTAATGAAAAACTGTTTTTT.

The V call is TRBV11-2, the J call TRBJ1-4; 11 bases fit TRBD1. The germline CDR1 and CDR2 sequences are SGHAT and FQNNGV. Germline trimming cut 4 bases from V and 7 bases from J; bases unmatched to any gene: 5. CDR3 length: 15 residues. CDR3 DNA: TGTGCCAGCAGCTCCTCGGACAGGGGGCTTGAAAAACTGTTTTTT. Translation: CASSSSDRGLEKLFF.

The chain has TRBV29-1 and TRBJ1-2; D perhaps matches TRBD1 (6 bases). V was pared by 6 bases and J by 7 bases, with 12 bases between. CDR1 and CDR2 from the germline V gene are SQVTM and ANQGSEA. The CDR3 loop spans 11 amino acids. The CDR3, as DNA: TGCAGCGTCGACTTCAGGGGTGGCTACACCTTC. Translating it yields CSVDFRGGYTF.

This chain's CDR3 is CASSLAGDTEAFF. CDR3 sequence (DNA): TGTGCCAGCAGTTTAGCAGGGGACACTGAAGCTTTCTTT. The chain has TRBV12-3 or TRBV12-4 and TRBJ1-1, with TRBD1 as a possible D gene (5 bases). V lost 0 bases and J lost 3, with 5 bases in between. The CDR3 covers 13 residues.

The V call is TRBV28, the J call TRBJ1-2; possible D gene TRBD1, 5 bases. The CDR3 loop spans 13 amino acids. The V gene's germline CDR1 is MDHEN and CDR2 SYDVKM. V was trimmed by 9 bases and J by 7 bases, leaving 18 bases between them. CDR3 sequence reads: CASGGEGEAGYTF. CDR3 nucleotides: TGTGCCAGTGGGGGGGAAGGGGAAGCTGGCTACACCTTC.

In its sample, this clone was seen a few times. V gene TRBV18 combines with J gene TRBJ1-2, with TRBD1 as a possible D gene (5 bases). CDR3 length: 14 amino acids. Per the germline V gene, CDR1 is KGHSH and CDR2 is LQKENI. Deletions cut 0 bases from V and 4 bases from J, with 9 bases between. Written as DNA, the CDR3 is TGTGCCAGCTCACCACCAGGGGCGTTCTATGGCTACACCTTC. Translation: CASSPPGAFYGYTF.

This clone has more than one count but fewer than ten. The CDR3 region is CASSFGTPYEQYF. CDR3 DNA: TGTGCCAGCAGCTTTGGCACCCCCTACGAGCAGTACTTC. This chain connects TRBV11-1 to TRBJ2-7; D not certain. The CDR3 spans 13 residues. V lost 3 bases and J lost 2, with 8 bases in between. The germline V gene has CDR1 SGHAT and CDR2 FQDESV (reference sequence).

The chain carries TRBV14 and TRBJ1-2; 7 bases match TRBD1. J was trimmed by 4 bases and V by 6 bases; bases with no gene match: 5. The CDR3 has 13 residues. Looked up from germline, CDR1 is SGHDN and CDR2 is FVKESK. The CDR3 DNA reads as TGTGCCAGCAGGAGACAGGGATTCTATGGCTACACCTTC. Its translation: CASRRQGFYGYTF. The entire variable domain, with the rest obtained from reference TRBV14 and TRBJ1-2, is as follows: EAGVTQFPSHSVIEKGQTVTLRCDPISGHDNLYWYRRVMGKEIKFLLHFVKESKQDESGMPNNRFLAERTGGTYSTLKVQPAELEDSGVYFCASRRQGFYGYTFGSGTRLTVV.

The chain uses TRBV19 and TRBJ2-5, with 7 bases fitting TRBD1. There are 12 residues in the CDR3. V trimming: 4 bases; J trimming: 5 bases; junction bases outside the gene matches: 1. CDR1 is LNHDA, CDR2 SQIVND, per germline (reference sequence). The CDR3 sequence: CASSNRGETQYF. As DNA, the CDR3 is TGTGCCAGTAGTAACAGGGGCGAGACCCAGTACTTC. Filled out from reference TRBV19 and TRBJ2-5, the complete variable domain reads DGGITQSPKYLFRKEGQNVTLSCEQNLNHDAMYWYRQDPGQGLRLIYYSQIVNDFQKGDIAEGYSVSREKKESFPLTVTSAQKNPTAFYLCASSNRGETQYFGPGTRLLVL.

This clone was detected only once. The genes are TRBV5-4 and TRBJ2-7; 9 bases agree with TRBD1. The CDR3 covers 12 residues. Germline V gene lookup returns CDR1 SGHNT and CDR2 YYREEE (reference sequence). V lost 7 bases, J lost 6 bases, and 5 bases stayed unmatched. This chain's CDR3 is CASRDRGSEQYF. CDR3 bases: TGTGCCAGCCGAGACAGGGGGAGCGAGCAGTACTTC.

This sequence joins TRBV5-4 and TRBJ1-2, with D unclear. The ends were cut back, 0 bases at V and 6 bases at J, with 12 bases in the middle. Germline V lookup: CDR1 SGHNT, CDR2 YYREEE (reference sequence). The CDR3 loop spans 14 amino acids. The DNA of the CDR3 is TGTGCCAGCAGCTTGGATTTTATTCTTCATGGCTACACCTTC. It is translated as CASSLDFILHGYTF.

CDR3 DNA sequence: TGTGCCAGCAGCCAGGGGGGAGGGAACTACGAGCAGTACTTC. Its protein product is CASSQGGGNYEQYF. The chain uses TRBV3-1 (or the pseudogene TRBV3-2) and TRBJ2-7, with 7 bases aligning to TRBD2. Germline CDR1 LGHDT, CDR2 YNNKEL (reference sequence). The junction had 5 bases not matched to a gene; V was cut back by 3 bases and J by 3 bases. The CDR3 sequence is 14 residues long.

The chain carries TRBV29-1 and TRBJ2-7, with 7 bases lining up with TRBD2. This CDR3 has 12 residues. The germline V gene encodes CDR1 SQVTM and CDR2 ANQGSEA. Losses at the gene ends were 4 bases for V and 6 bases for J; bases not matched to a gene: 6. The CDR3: CSVVGEGFEQYV. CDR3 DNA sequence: TGCAGCGTTGTCGGGGAGGGTTTCGAGCAGTACGTC.

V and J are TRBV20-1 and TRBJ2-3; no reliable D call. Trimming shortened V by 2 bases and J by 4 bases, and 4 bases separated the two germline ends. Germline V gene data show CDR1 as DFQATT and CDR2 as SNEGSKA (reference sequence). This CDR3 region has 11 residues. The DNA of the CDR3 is TGCAGTGCTAGACTAGCAGATACGCAGTATTTT. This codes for CSARLADTQYF.

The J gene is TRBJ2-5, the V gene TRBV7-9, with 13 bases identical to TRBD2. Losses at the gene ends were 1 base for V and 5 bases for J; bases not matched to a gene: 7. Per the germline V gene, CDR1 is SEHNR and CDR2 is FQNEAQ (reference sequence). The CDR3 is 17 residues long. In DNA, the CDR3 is TGTGCCAGCAGCTTAGAAGGGACTAGCGGGGCCGGGGAGACCCAGTACTTC. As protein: CASSLEGTSGAGETQYF. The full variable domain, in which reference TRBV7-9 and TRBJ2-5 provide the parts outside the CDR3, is DTGVSQNPRHKITKRGQNVTFRCDPISEHNRLYWYRQTLGQGPEFLTYFQNEAQLEKSRLLSDRFSAERPKGSFSTLEIQRTEQGDSAMYLCASSLEGTSGAGETQYFGPGTRLLVL.

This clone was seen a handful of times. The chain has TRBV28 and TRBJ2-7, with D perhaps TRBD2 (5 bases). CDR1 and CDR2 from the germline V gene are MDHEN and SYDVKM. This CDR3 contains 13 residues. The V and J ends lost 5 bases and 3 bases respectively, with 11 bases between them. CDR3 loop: CASSPPGSYEQYF. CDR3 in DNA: TGTGCCAGCAGTCCCCCGGGGAGCTACGAGCAGTACTTC.

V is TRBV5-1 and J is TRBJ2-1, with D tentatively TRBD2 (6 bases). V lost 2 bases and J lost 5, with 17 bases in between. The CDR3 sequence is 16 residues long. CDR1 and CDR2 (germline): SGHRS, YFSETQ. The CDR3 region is CASSFLFSGTHNEQFF. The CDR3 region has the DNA TGCGCCAGCAGCTTTCTTTTTAGCGGAACCCACAATGAGCAGTTCTTC.

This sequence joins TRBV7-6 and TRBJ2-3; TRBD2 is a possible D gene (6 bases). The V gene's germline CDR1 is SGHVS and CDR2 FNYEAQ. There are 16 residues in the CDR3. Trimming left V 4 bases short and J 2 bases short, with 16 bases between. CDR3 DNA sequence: TGTGCCAGCAGCTCCCGAGGAGGGGAGGACACAGATACGCAGTATTTT. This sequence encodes CASSSRGGEDTDTQYF.

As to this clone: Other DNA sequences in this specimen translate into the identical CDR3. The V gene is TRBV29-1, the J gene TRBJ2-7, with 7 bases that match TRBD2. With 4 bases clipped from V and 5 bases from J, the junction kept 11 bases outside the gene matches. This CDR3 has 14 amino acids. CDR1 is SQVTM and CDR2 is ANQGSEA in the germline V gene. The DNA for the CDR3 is TGCAGCGTTGCCCGGACTAGAGGCTCTCACGAGCAGTACTTC. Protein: CSVARTRGSHEQYF.

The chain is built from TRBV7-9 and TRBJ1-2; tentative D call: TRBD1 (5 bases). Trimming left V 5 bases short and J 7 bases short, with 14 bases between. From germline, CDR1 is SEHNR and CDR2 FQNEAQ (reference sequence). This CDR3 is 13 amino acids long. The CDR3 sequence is CASSLDSAVGYTF. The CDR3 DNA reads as TGTGCCAGCAGCCTCGACAGCGCCGTTGGCTACACCTTC.

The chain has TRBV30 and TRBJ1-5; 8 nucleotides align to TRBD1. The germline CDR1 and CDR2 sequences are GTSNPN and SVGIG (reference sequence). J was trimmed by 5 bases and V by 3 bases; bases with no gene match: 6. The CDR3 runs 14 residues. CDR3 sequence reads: CAWSLGTGDQPQHF. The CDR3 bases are TGTGCCTGGAGCCTCGGGACAGGCGATCAGCCCCAGCATTTT.